Sequencing of this T cell receptor beta chain was carried out in a study of blood T cell repertoires in COVID-19. Study as a whole: Samples taken during acute and convalescent COVID-19 were collected in the United States, Italy and Spain.

In the authors' workflow: Quantification of nucleated cells was approximated via reference gene primer amplification. Some clones are missing from TCRdb's copy, which holds only in-frame ones; the method was immunoSEQ multiplex PCR. V and J calls and clone size are as listed in that table; D and trimming were resolved from the DNA. The repertoire has about 300,000 clones, around nine tenths of them found once; the top ten carry 1.5% to 2%. The germline V gene encodes CDR1 SEHNR and CDR2 FQNEAQ (reference sequence). This CDR3 spans 14 amino acids. Trimming removed 7 bases from V and 2 bases from J, with 14 bases in between. This clone was detected a few times.

The sequence was obtained from a woman in her thirties or forties who had recovered from COVID-19. V is TRBV7-9 and J is TRBJ1-1; a possible D gene is TRBD1 (5 bases). The material sequenced was PBMCs or T cells enriched from blood (not recorded which). In nucleotides, the CDR3 is TGTGCCAGCACCCCTCGGGGGGGAAACACTGAAGCTTTCTTT. It encodes CASTPRGGNTEAFF.